Shown below are 9 T cell receptor beta chains from a single sample sequenced in a study of human T cells and chemical hapten exposure. Documented time point: pre-sensitization, week 0. Regarding treatment: therapeutic diphenylcyclopropenone sensitization with weekly scalp DPC. TCRdb ran MiXCR on the RACE reads and lists one entry per CDR3 protein. Of 270,000 or so distinct CDR3 sequences in the sample, 7.5% to 9% were seen once. The sample was whole blood, taken in connection with sensitization to the hapten diphenylcyclopropenone (DPC). Receptor source: a man younger than 35 with alopecia areata. Some clones in this sample may be carry-over from other donors' samples.

The rearrangement uses TRBV18 and TRBJ1-6, with a possible D match to TRBD1 (5 bases). The germline CDR1 and CDR2 sequences are KGHSH and LQKENI. The CDR3 loop spans 14 amino acids. V lost 3 bases, J lost 7 bases, and 10 bases lay in between. The CDR3, as DNA: TGTGCCAGCTCACCCAATGGGGGAAATTCACCCCTCCACTTT. It encodes CASSPNGGNSPLHF.

The chain links TRBV7-2 to TRBJ1-4; no reliable D call. The CDR3 spans 16 residues. V lost 3 bases to trimming and J lost 0 bases, with 11 bases between them. Germline-derived CDR1 and CDR2 are SGHTA and FQGNSA. The CDR3 region is CASSFFRSATNEKLFF. The CDR3 bases are TGTGCCAGCAGCTTTTTCAGGTCTGCAACTAATGAAAAACTGTTTTTT.

This clonotype was picked up a small number of times. This chain links TRBV10-2 with TRBJ2-1; 10 nucleotides line up with TRBD1. With V trimmed by 6 bases and J by 1 base, 6 bases remained unmatched. The germline V gene encodes CDR1 WSHSY and CDR2 SAAADI. This CDR3 has 16 amino acids. The CDR3 reads CASSYRQGASYNEQFF. CDR3 bases: TGCGCCAGCAGCTACCGACAGGGGGCTTCCTACAATGAGCAGTTCTTC.

This clonotype was observed a handful of times. V and J are TRBV4-1 and TRBJ1-4, with unresolved D. The CDR3 loop spans 16 amino acids. The V end was cut by 0 bases, the J end by 5 bases, with 13 bases between. Germline assignment: CDR1 MGHRA and CDR2 YSYEKL. The CDR3 region is CASSQDRYRSNEKLFF. The CDR3 coding sequence is TGCGCCAGCAGCCAAGATCGTTACAGATCAAATGAAAAACTGTTTTTT.

The V gene is TRBV7-2, the J gene TRBJ1-2; D call uncertain. This CDR3 region has 14 residues. Trimming shortened V by 4 bases and J by 5 bases, and 14 bases separated the two germline ends. Germline CDR1 SGHTA, CDR2 FQGNSA. DNA of the CDR3: TGTGCCAGCAGCTCCAAAGGTTACAGTTATGGCTACACCTTC. It encodes CASSSKGYSYGYTF.

The table lists this clonotype with a few counts. The chain uses TRBV28 and TRBJ2-4; D not certain. CDR3 length: 12 amino acids. With 7 bases removed from V and 8 bases from J, the gap between germline ends came to 12 bases. Germline values: CDR1 MDHEN, CDR2 SYDVKM. The CDR3 protein is CASNDKNDIQYF. The CDR3 DNA reads TGTGCCAGCAATGACAAGAACGACATTCAGTACTTC. Supplemented by reference TRBV28 and TRBJ2-4, the full variable domain reads DVKVTQSSRYLVKRTGEKVFLECVQDMDHENMFWYRQDPGLGLRLIYFSYDVKMKEKGDIPEGYSVSREKKERFSLILESASTNQTSMYLCASNDKNDIQYFGAGTRLSVL.

This clonotype was counted at least ten times. This chain uses TRBV7-9 with TRBJ1-4; D is undetermined. The CDR3 has 15 amino acids. V dropped 5 bases and J dropped 8 bases, with 18 bases sitting between them. Germline V lookup: CDR1 SEHNR, CDR2 FQNEAQ (reference sequence). CDR3 in amino acids: CASSGSGVRVEKLFF. The CDR3, as DNA: TGTGCCAGCAGCGGATCAGGAGTCCGCGTCGAAAAACTGTTTTTT.

Ten or more counts support this clonotype. The chain has TRBV29-1 and TRBJ1-2, with 7 bases identical to TRBD1. This CDR3 has 13 residues. Germline-derived CDR1 and CDR2 are SQVTM and ANQGSEA. The trim removed 1 base at V and 5 bases at J, leaving 4 bases unmatched. In DNA form, the CDR3 reads TGCAGCGTTGAAGGTGGACAGGTTTATGGCTACACCTTC. As protein: CSVEGGQVYGYTF.

This clonotype was observed a few times. Mismatch with germline at one junction end may stem from a read error. The chain couples TRBV11-2 to TRBJ2-7; no reliable D call. There are 14 residues in the CDR3. CDR1 is SGHAT and CDR2 is FQNNGV in the germline V gene. The CDR3: CANSASSGYYEQYF. CDR3 DNA sequence: TGTGCCAACAGCGCGAGCTCGGGTTACTACGAGCAGTACTTC.